Below are 14 T cell receptor beta chains sequenced from a single sample in a study of T-cell reconstitution after alpha-beta-depleted transplantation in children. Unique molecular identifiers featured in how the TCRbeta library was prepared. TCRdb analysed the PCR reads with MiXCR anew, one entry per CDR3 protein. The profile covers around 600,000 distinct CDR3 sequences, with approximately 16% appearing a single time and 0.8% to 1.1% taken by the ten largest. The sequencing used PBMCs from the stem cell graft donor, collected from the stem cell graft. Every receptor here comes from a human donor who donated a stem cell graft to a child with acute myeloid leukemia.

There are many counts of this clonotype. V is TRBV5-1 and J is TRBJ2-7; D remains ambiguous. This CDR3 region has 10 residues. With 5 bases removed from V and 3 bases from J, the gap between germline ends came to 3 bases. Per germline, CDR1 SGHRS and CDR2 YFSETQ. CDR3: CASRFYEQYV. The CDR3 DNA follows: TGCGCCAGCAGATTCTACGAGCAGTACGTC.

This chain links TRBV27 with TRBJ2-1, with TRBD2 identical over 14 bases. This CDR3 region has 19 residues. Looked up from germline, CDR1 is MNHEY and CDR2 is SMNVEV (reference sequence). The V and J ends lost 6 bases and 9 bases, in that order; junction bases with no gene match: 19. The CDR3 loop reads CASSRRVFVTSGGVVEQFF. CDR3 DNA sequence: TGTGCCAGCAGCCGCAGGGTGTTTGTGACTAGCGGGGGGGTAGTTGAGCAGTTCTTC.

There are a few counts of this clonotype. V and J are TRBV20-1 and TRBJ1-6; D remains ambiguous. This CDR3 region has 13 residues. Per the germline V gene, CDR1 is DFQATT and CDR2 is SNEGSKA (reference sequence). Trimming pared 2 bases from V and 10 bases from J, leaving 12 bases between. CDR3 coding DNA: TGCAGTGCTAGACAGATCGAACGATCACCCCTCCACTTT. Its protein product is CSARQIERSPLHF.

This clonotype was detected ten times or more. The V call is TRBV20-1, the J call TRBJ2-5, with D perhaps TRBD1 (6 bases). Between the trimmed V and J ends, which lost 6 bases and 4 bases, there was a span of 12 bases. CDR3 length: 12 residues. Germline assignment: CDR1 DFQATT and CDR2 SNEGSKA (reference sequence). CDR3 residues: CSANPRGETQYF. The DNA of the CDR3 is TGCAGTGCGAACCCCAGGGGAGAGACCCAGTACTTC.

This clonotype was found a few times. This chain joins TRBV6-5 and TRBJ2-3; D gene uncertain. Trimming cost V 0 bases and J 4 bases, with 8 bases left between them. The CDR3 spans 14 residues. CDR1 is MNHEY, CDR2 SVGAGI, per germline. The CDR3 DNA is TGTGCCAGCAGTTACTCCAACCGTCCAGATACGCAGTATTTT. Residues: CASSYSNRPDTQYF.

To note about this clonotype: Germline and junction disagree at one end, which may indicate a read error. The gene calls are TRBV7-2 and TRBJ2-7; TRBD2 might be the D (6 bases). The CDR3 sequence is 15 residues long. Per germline, CDR1 SGHTA and CDR2 FQGNSA. CDR3 residues: CASSSTGTPYYEQDF. The DNA of the CDR3 is TGTGCCAGCAGCTCCACCGGGACTCCCTACTACGAGCAGGACTTC.

This rearrangement joins TRBV12-3 or TRBV12-4 to TRBJ2-1; weak D call: TRBD1 (6 bases). The CDR3 has 15 residues. Between the trimmed V and J ends, which lost 3 bases and 5 bases, there was a span of 14 bases. CDR3 residues: CASSLKGVLHNEQFF. The CDR3 nucleotides read TGTGCCAGCAGTTTGAAGGGGGTCCTACACAATGAGCAGTTCTTC.

This clonotype was found a few times. V gene TRBV20-1 combines with J gene TRBJ1-2; maybe TRBD1 (5 bases). The V gene's germline CDR1 is DFQATT and CDR2 SNEGSKA (reference sequence). The CDR3 covers 16 residues. V was pared by 5 bases and J by 4 bases, with 23 bases between. The CDR3: CSAQKAGAVLSYGYTF. CDR3 coding DNA: TGCAGTGCTCAAAAGGCCGGGGCCGTTCTCTCCTATGGCTACACCTTC.

This clonotype has more than one count but fewer than ten. This chain links TRBV20-1 with TRBJ1-2; D may be TRBD1 (6 bases). Trimming took 6 bases from V and 0 from J, leaving 11 bases between them. This CDR3 comprises 13 residues. Germline values: CDR1 DFQATT, CDR2 SNEGSKA (reference sequence). The DNA of the CDR3 is TGCAGTGCACCGGACAGTCCTAACTATGGCTACACCTTC. As protein: CSAPDSPNYGYTF.

This CDR3 reads CASSPGPFEKLFF. In DNA form, the CDR3 reads TGTGCCAGCAGTCCCGGGCCTTTCGAAAAACTGTTTTTT. The chain uses TRBV12-3 or TRBV12-4 and TRBJ1-4; D remains unclear. Trimming pared 5 bases from V and 8 bases from J, leaving 12 bases between. The CDR3 has 13 residues.

The genes are TRBV20-1 and TRBJ1-6; TRBD1 matches 9 bases. Losses at the gene ends were 0 bases for V and 13 bases for J; bases not matched to a gene: 13. Per germline, CDR1 DFQATT and CDR2 SNEGSKA (reference sequence). The CDR3 covers 16 residues. The CDR3 sequence: CSARDQGTRDRVPLHF. DNA for the CDR3: TGCAGTGCTAGAGATCAAGGGACCCGGGACAGGGTTCCCCTCCACTTT.

This clonotype was observed many times. The CDR3 spells CSARGDNEQYV. DNA of the CDR3: TGCAGTGCTAGAGGGGATAACGAGCAGTACGTC. The rearrangement uses TRBV20-1 and TRBJ2-7, with D unresolved. The V gene lost 1 base and the J gene lost 5 bases, with 6 bases spanning the gap. Germline CDR1 and CDR2: DFQATT and SNEGSKA (reference sequence). This CDR3 region has 11 residues.

This clonotype was observed at least ten times. The chain uses TRBV20-1 and TRBJ2-3; 8 nucleotides agree with TRBD1. Per the germline V gene, CDR1 is DFQATT and CDR2 is SNEGSKA (reference sequence). This CDR3 has 13 residues. J gave up 1 base and V 3 bases, and 0 bases lay outside the gene matches. The CDR3 reads CSARGQGTDTQYF. For the CDR3, the DNA is TGCAGTGCTAGGGGACAGGGCACAGATACGCAGTATTTT.

This chain uses TRBV5-1 with TRBJ2-7; 10 bases line up with TRBD1. The V gene end was trimmed by 2 bases and the J gene end by 4 bases; junction bases not matched to a gene: 6. The CDR3 totals 15 residues. CDR1 and CDR2 (germline): SGHRS, YFSETQ. The CDR3 reads CASSFLDRGNYEQYF. The DNA of the CDR3 is TGCGCCAGCAGCTTCCTGGACAGGGGGAATTACGAGCAGTACTTC.